These 11 T cell receptor beta chains share one sample of origin, sequenced in a study of shared clonotypes between healthy human individuals. Repertoires were generated with immunoSEQ multiplex PCR, while TCRdb's copy carries only in-frame clones and drops some. The table has 2 million to 2.5 million clones, approximately 90% seen once. The sample comprised naive CD4+ T cells from PBMCs. Subset given: CD45RA+ positively selected. Receptors were obtained from a man between 18 and 35 years old in good health. Some clones in this sample may be carry-over from other donors' samples.

The rearrangement joins TRBV7-2 to TRBJ2-7, with D tentatively TRBD1 or TRBD2 (5 bases each). V lost 1 base and J 2 bases, leaving 12 bases between the germline ends. Germline CDR1 and CDR2: SGHTA and FQGNSA. The CDR3 length is 15 residues. CDR3 nucleotides: TGTGCCAGCAGCTTAGAAGGGACCCTTGCCTACGAGCAGTACTTC. It is translated as CASSLEGTLAYEQYF.

This rearrangement joins TRBV6-1 to TRBJ1-2; tentative D call: TRBD1 (5 bases). CDR1 MNHNS and CDR2 SASEGT come from the germline V gene. This CDR3 is 14 amino acids long. V dropped 5 bases and J dropped 6 bases, with 16 bases sitting between them. In DNA, the CDR3 is TGTGCCAGCAGTCCGGGGGGGAGGGTTCATGGCTACACCTTC. It is translated as CASSPGGRVHGYTF.

Remarks on this clone: Being one base from a much bigger clone, this may be a read error. Other DNA sequences in this sample translate to the same CDR3. This rearrangement joins TRBV28 to TRBJ1-5; D ambiguous. Germline lookup yields CDR1 MDHEN and CDR2 SYDVKM. Between the trimmed V and J ends, which lost 2 bases and 7 bases, there was a span of 3 bases. The CDR3 sequence is 11 residues long. The CDR3 reads CASSLGQPQHF. As DNA, the CDR3 is TGTGCCAGCAGTTTAGGGCAGCCCCAGCATTTT.

In the case of this clone: The same CDR3 also results from other DNA sequences found in this sample. V gene TRBV7-9 combines with J gene TRBJ1-2, with 7 bases identical to TRBD1. This CDR3 contains 14 residues. Germline CDR1 reads SEHNR; CDR2 reads FQNEAQ (reference sequence). J lost 2 bases, V lost 5 bases, and 5 bases had no gene match. CDR3 sequence (DNA): TGTGCCAGCAGCCTCGGACAGGCCAACTATGGCTACACCTTC. This sequence encodes CASSLGQANYGYTF.

The chain links TRBV6-1 to TRBJ1-2, with D hard to call. Trimming left V 5 bases short and J 0 bases short, with 4 bases between. The CDR3 extends over 12 amino acids. Looked up from germline, CDR1 is MNHNS and CDR2 is SASEGT. CDR3 sequence reads: CASSPSNYGYTF. CDR3 DNA sequence: TGTGCCAGCAGTCCCTCTAACTATGGCTACACCTTC.

The chain couples TRBV28 to TRBJ1-1; D ambiguous. V was clipped by 3 bases and J by 1 base, with 6 bases between them. Germline CDR1 MDHEN, CDR2 SYDVKM. The CDR3 spans 13 residues. The CDR3 sequence is CASSFEWNTEAFF. The CDR3, as DNA: TGTGCCAGCAGTTTTGAATGGAACACTGAAGCTTTCTTT.

V usage is TRBV10-3 and J usage is TRBJ2-2; 9 nucleotides match TRBD2. CDR1 ENHRY and CDR2 SYGVKD come from the germline V gene. The CDR3 contains 16 residues. V was clipped by 11 bases and J by 0 bases; unmatched bases: 10. The CDR3 DNA reads as TGTGCCCTCCGGGCTAGCGGGGCCGCGAACACCGGGGAGCTGTTTTTT. Residues: CALRASGAANTGELFF.

V and J are TRBV30 and TRBJ2-1; D not resolved. This CDR3 region has 12 residues. Looked up from germline, CDR1 is GTSNPN and CDR2 is SVGIG (reference sequence). Trimming left V 0 bases short and J 7 bases short, with 7 bases between. The CDR3 nucleotides read TGTGCCTGGAGTGTAGTGTTAAATGAGCAGTTCTTC. Translation gives CAWSVVLNEQFF.

The J gene is TRBJ1-3, the V gene TRBV9; 7 bases match TRBD1. CDR1 and CDR2 (germline): SGDLS, YYNGEE. The trim removed 5 bases at V and 0 bases at J, leaving 8 bases unmatched. This CDR3 is 16 amino acids long. CDR3 amino acids: CASSSRTGVSGNTIYF. CDR3 DNA: TGTGCCAGCAGTTCCCGGACAGGAGTCTCTGGAAACACCATATATTTT.

The CDR3 DNA follows: TGTGCCAGCAGTTATAATCAGGCACAGCCCCAGCATTTT. This codes for CASSYNQAQPQHF. This chain joins TRBV6-1 and TRBJ1-5; D is unclear. The CDR3 contains 13 residues. Germline CDR1 is MNHNS and CDR2 is SASEGT. Between the trimmed V and J ends, which lost 5 bases and 7 bases, there was a span of 12 bases.

The V and J genes are TRBV27 and TRBJ2-4, with a possible D match to TRBD1 (5 bases). The CDR3 sequence is 15 residues long. V was clipped by 5 bases and J by 4 bases, with 15 bases between them. Germline-derived CDR1 and CDR2 are MNHEY and SMNVEV (reference sequence). The CDR3 DNA reads TGTGCCAGCAGTCCACGCACGGACACTAAAAACATTCAGTACTTC. Translated: CASSPRTDTKNIQYF.